The 17 T cell receptor beta chains below were found in one sample sequenced in a study of tumor-infiltrating lymphocytes in primary liver carcinoma. Priming with a constant-region primer yielded TCR beta cDNA from 400 to 550 ng total RNA. Three nested multiplex PCR rounds of slightly modified ARM-PCR generated TCR beta libraries. A C-beta reverse primer was combined with TRBV1-TRBV30 forward primers in the first two PCR rounds, and each round had 10 cycles. Via MiXCR, TCRdb re-called the multiplex PCR reads, giving one row per CDR3 protein. This table has 55,000 to 70,000 distinct CDR3 sequences, over 65% appearing once. Unsorted bulk tissue (about 19-33 mg) underwent RNA and DNA co-extraction. The sequencing input was liver tumor tissue from sampling region 2. Specified subset: tumor region T2, inferior pole. These receptors all come from a man aged 40-49 years with primary liver carcinoma and hepatitis B virus infection.

On this clonotype: The conserved final phenylalanine or tryptophan is absent from the CDR3, which likely points to a read error. The chain joins TRBV7-3 to TRBJ2-2; 7 bases are a match to TRBD2. With 0 bases clipped from V and 4 bases from J, the junction kept 2 bases outside the gene matches. The CDR3 contains 15 residues. Germline V gene lookup returns CDR1 SGHTA and CDR2 FQGTGA. Here the CDR3 reads CASSLTGGSTGELFL. In DNA, the CDR3 is TGTGCCAGCAGCTTAACGGGCGGGAGCACCGGGGAGCTGTTTCTT.

A remark on this clonotype: This is likely a read error, given that the CDR3 carries no conserved phenylalanine or tryptophan at its end. The genes are TRBV28 and TRBJ2-1; 7 bases match TRBD2. Germline V gene lookup returns CDR1 MDHEN and CDR2 SYDVKM. The CDR3 sequence is 16 residues long. Trimming took 7 bases from V and 3 from J; bases not matched to a gene: 12. The CDR3 here is CASIPPEWGGYNEQFS. CDR3 nucleotide sequence: TGTGCCAGCATCCCCCCGGAGTGGGGGGGCTACAATGAGCAGTTCTCC.

This clonotype was counted only a few times. A junction boundary mismatches the germline segment, possibly from a read error. V is TRBV4-1 and J is TRBJ1-3, with a tentative D call TRBD1 (6 bases). CDR3 length: 17 amino acids. CDR1 and CDR2 from the germline V gene are MGHRA and YSYEKL. The CDR3 bases are TGCGCCAACAGCCAACTAAGGACAGCAGGTTCTGGAAACACCATATATTTT. Protein product: CANSQLRTAGSGNTIYF.

This clonotype was detected only once. Here the CDR3 omits its conserved ending phenylalanine or tryptophan, so a read error is the likely source. The limits of the CDR3 on the DNA are not certain, so only TCRdb's listed CDR3 is given. This chain links TRBV11-2 with TRBJ1-4. The CDR3 numbers 16 amino acids, ends counted. CDR1 SGHAT and CDR2 FQNNGV come from the germline V gene. The CDR3 is CAISKTPGGTNEKLSL.

Turning to this clonotype: Mismatch with germline at one junction end may stem from a read error. The chain carries TRBV5-1 and TRBJ2-5; either TRBD1 or TRBD2 may supply D (5 bases each). The CDR3 has 12 amino acids. Germline CDR1 is SGHRS and CDR2 is YFSETQ. The CDR3 sequence: CASSWDQEPQYF. DNA for the CDR3: TGCGCCAGCAGCTGGGACCAAGAGCCCCAGTACTTC.

This sequence joins TRBV11-2 and TRBJ1-4, with unresolved D. The CDR3 consists of 16 residues. V lost 6 bases, J lost 10 bases, and 24 bases lay in between. Germline V gives CDR1 SGHAT, CDR2 FQNNGV. CDR3 in amino acids: CASSKTPGGTNGKLFF. The CDR3, as DNA: TGTGCCAGCAGTAAGACTCCAGGAGGAACGAACGGAAAACTGTTTTTT.

V usage is TRBV6-5 and J usage is TRBJ2-2, with D possibly matching TRBD1 (6 bases). CDR1 and CDR2 (germline): MNHEY, SVGAGI. With 5 bases removed from V and 8 bases from J, the gap between germline ends came to 21 bases. This CDR3 has 16 amino acids. The CDR3 nucleotides read TGTGCCAGCAGTCACCTTTGGGGGCTCGTCACAGGGGAGCTGTTTTTT. Its translation is CASSHLWGLVTGELFF.

Remarks on this clonotype: At one end, the junction sequence differs from germline, possibly due to a read error. The chain is built from TRBV29-1 and TRBJ2-1; 7 nucleotides align to TRBD1. The CDR3 length is 14 residues. Germline lookup yields CDR1 SQVTM and CDR2 ANQGSEA. The CDR3, as DNA: TGCAGCGTATTACAGGGGCCCCCACTTCATGAGCACTTCTTC. Translated: CSVLQGPPLHEHFF.

A note on this clonotype: Possible read error: a much larger clone is one base away. The chain carries TRBV6-1 and TRBJ2-2; D is possibly TRBD1 (6 bases). Germline CDR1 is MNHNS and CDR2 is SASEGT. The CDR3 sequence is 14 residues long. The CDR3 bases are TGTTCCAGCAACCCCCGAGGGACAATAGAGGAGCTGTTTTTT. Translating gives CSSNPRGTIEELFF.

This clonotype was recorded at least ten times. This chain uses TRBV6-1 with TRBJ2-3, with D perhaps matching TRBD2 (6 bases). Germline-derived CDR1 and CDR2 are MNHNS and SASEGT. V lost 6 bases and J 14 bases, leaving 21 bases between the germline ends. This CDR3 has 13 amino acids. CDR3 nucleotide sequence: TGTGCCAGCAGCAGCCCTATAGCGGAGAGGGGGTATTTT. This encodes CASSSPIAERGYF.

Worth noting for this clonotype: In this CDR3 the conserved last residue, phenylalanine or tryptophan, is missing, so a read error is likely. CDR3 sequence: CTSSQTPGEGKETQYS. The CDR3, as DNA: TGTACCAGCAGCCAAACTCCCGGCGAGGGGAAAGAGACCCAGTACTCC. V usage is TRBV11-2 and J usage is TRBJ2-5, with D perhaps assigned TRBD1 or TRBD2 (5 bases each). The CDR3 spans 16 residues. Germline V gene sequence: CDR1 SGHAT, CDR2 FQNNGV.

V and J are TRBV12-3 or TRBV12-4 and TRBJ1-3; D call uncertain. The CDR3 extends over 11 amino acids. The V end lost 5 bases, the J end lost 6 bases, and 5 bases lay between the germline ends. Here the CDR3 reads CASSTTNTIYF. The CDR3 nucleotides read TGTGCCAGCAGTACTACAAACACCATATATTTT.

This clonotype was detected once. One base away lies a much larger clone, so this may be a sequencing read error. The V call is TRBV24-1, the J call TRBJ2-1; no firm D call. Per germline, CDR1 KGHDR and CDR2 SFDVKD. The CDR3 sequence is 16 residues long. V was trimmed by 1 base and J by 0 bases, leaving 9 bases between them. The chain's CDR3 is CATSDFTEHSYNEQFF. The CDR3 DNA reads TGTGCCACCAGTGATTTCACGGAGCACTCCTACAATGAGCAGTTCTTC.

This clonotype was counted once. A clone one base away is much larger, so this may be a read error. The chain couples TRBV12-3 or TRBV12-4 to TRBJ1-1, with D unresolved. The CDR3 is 12 residues long. V was clipped by 8 bases and J by 6 bases, with 13 bases between them. This chain's CDR3 is CASGYVTAEAFF. The DNA for the CDR3 is TGTGCCAGCGGGTATGTGACGGCTGAAGCTTTCTTT.

As concerns this clonotype: The conserved closing phenylalanine or tryptophan is absent in this CDR3, likely reflecting a read error. CDR3 loop: CASSIVTLGLYKQYL. The DNA of the CDR3 is TGTGCCAGCAGCATAGTAACCCTGGGGCTCTACAAGCAGTACCTC. J is TRBJ2-7 and V is TRBV11-2, with TRBD1 as a possible D gene (5 bases). Germline CDR1 reads SGHAT; CDR2 reads FQNNGV. The CDR3 runs 15 residues.

As to this clonotype: At one end the junction does not follow the germline gene, possibly because of a read error. This chain uses TRBV6-1 with TRBJ2-7; TRBD2 matches at 8 bases. Per germline, CDR1 MNHNS and CDR2 SASEGT. The CDR3 totals 15 residues. The CDR3 protein is CASSEESGSSYEHYF. CDR3 in DNA: TGTGCCAGCAGTGAAGAGAGCGGGAGCTCCTACGAGCACTACTTC.

The chain couples TRBV12-3 or TRBV12-4 to TRBJ2-5, with D maybe TRBD2 (7 bases). The CDR3 has 15 residues. Trimming removed 5 bases from V and 3 bases from J, with 16 bases in between. CDR3 region: CASSGGGGWEETQYF. The CDR3 coding sequence is TGTGCCAGCAGTGGTGGGGGGGGCTGGGAAGAGACCCAGTACTTC.